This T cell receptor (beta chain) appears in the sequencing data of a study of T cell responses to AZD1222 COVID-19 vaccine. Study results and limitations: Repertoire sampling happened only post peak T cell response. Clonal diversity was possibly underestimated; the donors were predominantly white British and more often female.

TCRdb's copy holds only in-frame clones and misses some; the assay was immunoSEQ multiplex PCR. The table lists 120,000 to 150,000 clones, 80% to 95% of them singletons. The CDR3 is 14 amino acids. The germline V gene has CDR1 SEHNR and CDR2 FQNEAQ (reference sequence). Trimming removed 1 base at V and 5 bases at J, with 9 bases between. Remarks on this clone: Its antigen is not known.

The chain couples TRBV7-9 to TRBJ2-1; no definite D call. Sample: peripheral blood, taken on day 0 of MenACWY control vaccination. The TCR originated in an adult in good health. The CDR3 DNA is TGTGCCAGCAGCTTAGAGACTCGGAACAATGAGCAGTTCTTC. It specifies CASSLETRNNEQFF.